This T cell receptor (beta chain) was recovered during a study of blood T cell repertoires in COVID-19 (dated by TCRdb to 2019 to 2021). For the study in its entirety: Samples from collaborators originated in the United States, Italy and Spain and spanned both the acute and convalescent phases of COVID-19. The prospective study material was composed of cDNA or gDNA derived from T cells, B-cell-depleted T cells, or PBMCs. Subjects who had been exposed to COVID-19, were actively infected with it, or had recovered from it provided the deeply sampled blood TCRbeta repertoires that made up the dataset. The repertoires were released in a freely available public database meant as a resource for research on the immune response to SARS-CoV-2. The samples were drawn from the first 160 participants of the ongoing ImmuneRACE study and from 1,254 subjects provided by 6 global collaborators. A de-identified subject ID, COVID-19 status, age in years and sex were almost always included in the sample metadata. Where HLA class I and class II types were available, the types were taken from metadata supplied by the sample provider, not from assay-based typing.

One collaborating source in Seattle enrolled patients while the patients were actively infected and followed the patients over time throughout the course of disease. The collaborating institutions used their own protocols to collect whole blood in K2EDTA tubes. For TCRbeta analysis, collaborators shipped samples in one of three forms: frozen whole blood, isolated PBMCs, or DNA extracted from either of those sample types. V loses 4 bases at its end and J loses 2 bases; junction bases beyond the gene matches: 3. CDR1 and CDR2 are read off the germline V gene (reference sequence) as SEHNR and FQNEAQ. The CDR3 spans 15 residues, from the cysteine through the phenylalanine. CDR3 DNA only is kept here, 45 bases in frame from base 1. The immunoSEQ Assay, a bias-controlled multiplex PCR, was used to amplify TCRbeta CDR3 regions from genomic DNA. From the authors' description of their analysis: The number of nucleated cells in each sample was estimated by amplification of reference gene primers within the assay. To quantify the absolute abundance of each unique TCRbeta CDR3 rearrangement, sequence reads were collapsed and filtered. For each sample, productive Simpson clonality was calculated as the square root of Simpson's diversity index across productive rearrangements. Here the immuneACCESS table is served through TCRdb, limited to in-frame sequences with V and J called. Missing clones are a known gap in these copies; in checked studies unresolved V genes cover under half, and the rest lacks a known reason. For V, J and clone size, that table is used; D and trimming come from the DNA. This sample holds almost 400,000 clones; about 90% were observed only once. Roughly 2% of the sample goes to the ten largest clones.

Summary of the overall study and its limitations: Clinical and demographic metadata were provided uncurated, with the amount varying by source and participant.

This clone was seen a handful of times. The specificity of this receptor is unknown. Base qualities are not recorded, but no much larger clone differs from it by a single base. This clonotype originated in a woman aged 60-70 years with COVID-19, enrolled during active disease. This receptor chain uses TRBV7-9 and TRBJ1-5, and 9 bases in between align with TRBD1. Sequencing was done on a sample of peripheral blood. This receptor carries the CDR3 CASSSTGGGNQPQHF. The nucleotide sequence is TGTGCCAGCAGCTCGACAGGGGGTGGCAATCAGCCCCAGCATTTT.